A selection of T cell receptor beta chains follows, all from one sample in a study of cytomegalovirus exposure and HLA in healthy donors. Clones were sequenced by immunoSEQ multiplex PCR, and TCRdb holds only the in-frame ones, with some missing. The sample has about 160,000 clones; around four fifths are singletons. The specimen was PBMCs. These receptors all come from a young man in good health and CMV-seronegative. Both conserved end residues are part of each CDR3. Each record gives: V gene, J gene, D gene, CDR3 length, clone size, CDR3 protein, CDR3 DNA. A D gene is named only where the DNA matches it firmly. The size field is filled for only some rows; it gives once, few, many or a size class.

>TRBV7-9|TRBJ1-2|TRBD1|14|few
CASSFLGQGDGYTF
TGTGCCAGCAGCTTTTTGGGACAGGGCGACGGCTACACCTTC
>TRBV29-1|TRBJ1-4|TRBD1|13|NA
CSVTTGGIEKLFF
TGCAGCGTGACCACAGGGGGGATTGAAAAACTGTTTTTT
>TRBV6-1|TRBJ1-2|NA|12|few
CASSREPYGYTF
TGTGCCAGCTCCCGGGAACCCTATGGCTACACCTTC
>TRBV4-1|TRBJ2-7|TRBD1|14|NA
CASSQGQGTYEQYF
TGCGCCAGCAGCCAAGGACAGGGGACCTACGAGCAGTACTTC
>TRBV6-5|TRBJ2-7|TRBD1|15|NA
CASSRTLGTAYEQYF
TGTGCCAGCAGTCGGACCCTCGGGACAGCCTACGAGCAGTACTTC
>TRBV6-5|TRBJ2-1|NA|16|NA
CASSYSSRSSYNEQFF
TGTGCCAGCAGTTACTCTTCAAGGAGCTCCTACAATGAGCAGTTCTTC
>TRBV7-9|TRBJ2-1|TRBD1|15|NA
CASSRGTGSSHEQFF
TGTGCCAGCAGCCGAGGGACAGGCTCTAGTCATGAGCAGTTCTTC
>TRBV5-8|TRBJ1-5|TRBD1|14|NA
CASSLEDRSQPQHF
TGTGCCAGCAGCTTGGAGGACAGGAGTCAGCCCCAGCATTTT
>TRBV7-6|TRBJ2-1|NA|12|NA
CASSPLEHEQFF
TGTGCCAGCAGCCCTCTAGAGCATGAGCAGTTCTTC
>TRBV7-2|TRBJ2-7|NA|14|NA
CASSLVGGLDEQYF
TGTGCCAGCAGCTTAGTAGGGGGTCTCGACGAGCAGTACTTC
>TRBV10-2|TRBJ2-7|TRBD2|15|once
CASSWTSGGAYEQYF
TGCGCCAGCAGTTGGACTAGCGGGGGGGCATACGAGCAGTACTTC
>TRBV10-3|TRBJ1-2|NA|14|NA
CAIREGGLGYGYTF
TGTGCCATCAGAGAAGGGGGTCTGGGGTATGGCTACACCTTC
>TRBV7-9|TRBJ2-7|TRBD2|15|NA
CASSLASGPPGEQYF
TGTGCCAGCAGCTTGGCTAGCGGACCTCCGGGCGAGCAGTACTTC
>TRBV9|TRBJ1-1|NA|12|NA
CASSVGGGEAFF
TGTGCCAGCAGCGTAGGCGGAGGTGAAGCTTTCTTT
>TRBV6-5|TRBJ1-2|TRBD1|16|NA
CASSYSTTGGVSGYTF
TGTGCCAGCAGTTACTCCACGACAGGGGGGGTTTCTGGCTACACCTTC
>TRBV7-8|TRBJ2-5|NA|16|NA
CASSLGAGHTVETQYF
TGTGCCAGCAGCTTAGGGGCGGGCCATACGGTAGAGACCCAGTACTTC
>TRBV7-2|TRBJ2-1|TRBD1|15|NA
CASSPPGTGGNEQFF
TGTGCCAGCAGCCCACCCGGGACAGGGGGCAATGAGCAGTTCTTC
>TRBV6-1|TRBJ2-1|TRBD2|15|NA
CASSIAGISYNEQFF
TGTGCCAGCTCTATAGCGGGGATCTCCTACAATGAGCAGTTCTTC
>TRBV7-2|TRBJ1-2|NA|15|NA
CASSLSSGQGRGYTF
TGTGCCAGCAGCTTATCATCAGGGCAAGGTCGGGGCTACACCTTC
>TRBV12-1|TRBJ2-3|NA|16|NA
CASSSAGLARTDTQYF
TGTGCCAGCAGCTCCGCAGGACTAGCGCGCACAGATACGCAGTATTTT
>TRBV7-9|TRBJ2-7|TRBD2|14|NA
CSSSLAGGPYEQYF
TGTTCCAGCAGCTTGGCGGGAGGCCCCTACGAGCAGTACTTC
>TRBV30|TRBJ1-6|NA|16|NA
CAWSVEGRGRNSPLHF
TGTGCCTGGAGTGTAGAAGGTAGAGGGAGGAATTCACCCCTCCACTTT
>TRBV6-1|TRBJ1-3|NA|16|few
CASSGRTAISGNTIYF
TGTGCCAGCAGTGGCCGGACAGCGATCTCTGGAAACACCATATATTTT
>TRBV5-1|TRBJ2-5|TRBD1|15|NA
CASSLVTGTEETQYF
TGCGCCAGCAGCTTAGTAACCGGGACAGAAGAGACCCAGTACTTC
>TRBV28|TRBJ1-5|TRBD1|15|NA
CASRGPTGDNQPQHF
TGTGCCAGCAGGGGTCCTACAGGGGATAATCAGCCCCAGCATTTT
>TRBV30|TRBJ2-5|NA|13|NA
CAWSKGGVETQYF
TGTGCCTGGAGCAAGGGGGGGGTCGAGACCCAGTACTTC
>TRBV18|TRBJ1-1|NA|14|NA
CASSPRAADTEAFF
TGTGCCAGCTCACCACGGGCAGCCGACACTGAAGCTTTCTTT
>TRBV6-1|TRBJ2-5|NA|14|NA
CASSAPRRQETQYF
TGTGCCAGCTCTGCACCGCGGCGTCAAGAGACCCAGTACTTC
>TRBV11-2|TRBJ1-2|TRBD1|14|few
CASSFLGQVYGYTF
TGTGCCAGCAGCTTCCTGGGACAGGTCTATGGCTACACCTTC
>TRBV5-1|TRBJ1-5|NA|14|NA
CASSLDVEGQPQHF
TGCGCCAGCAGCTTGGACGTGGAGGGCCAGCCCCAGCATTTT
>TRBV10-3|TRBJ1-5|NA|14|once
CAIAGDYSNQPQHF
TGTGCCATCGCAGGCGACTATAGCAATCAGCCCCAGCATTTT
>TRBV7-2|TRBJ2-1|TRBD2|15|NA
CASSSLAGVRNEQFF
TGTGCCAGCAGCTCTTTAGCGGGAGTTCGGAATGAGCAGTTCTTC
>TRBV6-5|TRBJ1-4|TRBD1|14|NA
CASSPSGGLEKLFF
TGTGCCAGCAGCCCTTCAGGGGGCTTGGAAAAACTGTTTTTT
>TRBV6-5|TRBJ1-2|NA|14|NA
CASSFGGGGYGYTF
TGTGCCAGCAGTTTCGGTGGGGGCGGCTATGGCTACACCTTC
>TRBV10-2|TRBJ2-2|TRBD2|19|NA
CASNRPGLAGDANTGELFF
TGCGCCAGCAATCGACCGGGACTAGCGGGAGATGCGAACACCGGGGAGCTGTTTTTT
>TRBV28|TRBJ1-5|NA|13|NA
CASPEWTPEPQHF
TGTGCCAGCCCTGAATGGACTCCGGAGCCCCAGCATTTT
>TRBV6-6|TRBJ2-4|TRBD1|16|NA
CASSSQGAPAKNIQYF
TGTGCCAGCAGTTCACAGGGGGCTCCGGCCAAAAACATTCAGTACTTC
>TRBV19|TRBJ2-1|NA|14|NA
CASSIGGERNEQFF
TGTGCCAGTAGTATAGGAGGCGAGCGCAATGAGCAGTTCTTC
>TRBV19|TRBJ1-5|NA|14|NA
CASKPGHLNQPQHF
TGTGCCAGTAAGCCAGGGCACCTCAATCAGCCCCAGCATTTT
>TRBV28|TRBJ1-4|NA|12|NA
CASNKAGGKLFF
TGTGCCAGCAACAAAGCGGGGGGAAAACTGTTTTTT
>TRBV5-4|TRBJ1-2|TRBD1|14|NA
CASSPGQGTGGYTF
TGTGCCAGCAGCCCAGGACAGGGAACGGGCGGCTACACCTTC
>TRBV7-2|TRBJ1-4|NA|12|few
CASSPSAEKLFF
TGTGCCAGCAGCCCTTCCGCGGAAAAACTGTTTTTT
>TRBV6-5|TRBJ2-5|NA|13|NA
CASRRRTQETQYF
TGTGCCAGCAGGCGACGGACACAAGAGACCCAGTACTTC
>TRBV6-1|TRBJ1-6|TRBD1|13|NA
CASNGQGPSPLHF
TGTGCCAGCAATGGACAGGGACCTTCACCCCTCCACTTT
>TRBV27|TRBJ1-2|TRBD1|13|NA
CASSYGTAYGYTF
TGTGCCAGCAGTTACGGGACAGCCTATGGCTACACCTTC
>TRBV5-1|TRBJ1-5|NA|15|NA
CASSSGNGSNQPQHF
TGCGCCAGCAGCTCGGGGAACGGTAGCAATCAGCCCCAGCATTTT
>TRBV5-1|TRBJ2-7|NA|16|few
CASSLGAIQTYYEQYF
TGCGCCAGCAGCTTGGGGGCTATTCAAACCTACTACGAGCAGTACTTC
>TRBV6-5|TRBJ2-1|TRBD2|15|NA
CASSYSRLAGSLQFF
TGTGCCAGCAGTTACTCGAGACTAGCGGGGTCGCTACAGTTCTTC